This T cell receptor beta chain derives from a study of CXCR3-negative and CXCR3-positive naive CD8 T cells. Notes on the study in general: Researchers report CXCR3 expression partially decreased after cryopreservation, with fresh PBMCs used in most assays. In naive cells, CXCR3-negative and CXCR3-positive subsets had similar TRBV-TRBJ usage; memory cells differed. Comparably high diversity marked both naive subsets, whereas memory CD8+ cells had much lower diversity.

Preparation of TRB cDNA libraries relied on 5' RACE carrying UMI labels. Reprocessing the 5' RACE reads, TCRdb reports a single entry for every CDR3 protein and omits DNA. The sample includes approximately 66,000 distinct CDR3 sequences. The CDR3 has 16 amino acids. CDR1 and CDR2 from the germline V gene are MDHEN and SYDVKM. Notes on this clonotype: No antigen is known for it.

The chain combines TRBV28 with TRBJ1-5; TCRdb outputs TRBD1, but without DNA this stays unchecked. This sequence originates from a human donor in good health. Some clones in this sample may be carry-over from other donors' samples. The specimen was naive CXCR3- CD8+ T cells from blood. Described subset: CD45RO-CCR7+CD27+CD95- naive CD8+ T cells lacking CXCR3 (TNR3-). CDR3 sequence: CASSSLDRVGRQPQHF.